This is a list of T cell receptor beta chains from one sample in a study of CD8+ T cells in alopecia areata. The assay was immunoSEQ multiplex PCR, and TCRdb's table has in-frame clones only and misses some. This table has approximately 65,000 clones, approximately 46% appearing once. The sample consisted of CD8+ T cells sorted from blood, taken at week 0. These receptors were taken from a human donor with alopecia areata. Each CDR3 is given with its conserved first and last residue. D genes are given only for firm matches.

V gene: TRBV29-1; J gene: TRBJ2-5; D gene: NA; CDR3 protein: CSAGGQGPRETQYF
V gene: TRBV29-1; J gene: TRBJ2-7; D gene: NA; CDR3 protein: CSGTSGYEQYF
V gene: TRBV29-1; J gene: TRBJ1-2; D gene: NA; CDR3 protein: CSTDLAGDYGYTF
V gene: TRBV7-9; J gene: TRBJ1-1; D gene: NA; CDR3 protein: CASSATSGTEAFF
V gene: TRBV30; J gene: TRBJ2-3; D gene: TRBD2; CDR3 protein: CAWRLAGGPTDTQYF
V gene: TRBV29-1; J gene: NA; D gene: NA; CDR3 protein: CSVELYSGTTYEQYF
V gene: TRBV6-6; J gene: TRBJ2-2; D gene: NA; CDR3 protein: CASSPGTNTGELFF
V gene: TRBV19; J gene: TRBJ2-2; D gene: NA; CDR3 protein: CASSSGTVLSGELFF
V gene: TRBV6-5; J gene: TRBJ1-5; D gene: TRBD1; CDR3 protein: CASRPSGQGYQPQHF
V gene: TRBV7-3; J gene: TRBJ2-1; D gene: TRBD2; CDR3 protein: CASSLTTSAKFNEQFF
V gene: TRBV7-6; J gene: TRBJ2-1; D gene: TRBD2; CDR3 protein: CASSSTKTSGYNEQFF
V gene: TRBV27; J gene: TRBJ2-1; D gene: NA; CDR3 protein: CASSLPGLLNEQFF
V gene: TRBV9; J gene: TRBJ2-1; D gene: NA; CDR3 protein: CASSVPTGLMRFDEQFF
V gene: TRBV7-2; J gene: TRBJ2-5; D gene: NA; CDR3 protein: CASSFGLQAETQYF
V gene: TRBV5-4; J gene: TRBJ1-2; D gene: TRBD1; CDR3 protein: CASSPGQGGSYGYTF
V gene: TRBV5-6; J gene: TRBJ1-1; D gene: NA; CDR3 protein: CASSTGTGTEAFF
V gene: TRBV29-1; J gene: TRBJ2-2; D gene: NA; CDR3 protein: CSVEDQQGGTGELFF
V gene: TRBV21-1; J gene: TRBJ2-7; D gene: NA; CDR3 protein: CASSRSGRGREVYEQYF
V gene: TRBV4-1; J gene: TRBJ1-5; D gene: TRBD1; CDR3 protein: CASSPRTGDNQPQHF
V gene: TRBV25-1; J gene: TRBJ1-5; D gene: NA; CDR3 protein: CASSETGGDQPQHF
V gene: TRBV19; J gene: TRBJ2-5; D gene: NA; CDR3 protein: CASSIGTGQETQYF
V gene: TRBV11-1; J gene: TRBJ2-7; D gene: NA; CDR3 protein: CASSSGTGLLGQYF
V gene: TRBV29-1; J gene: TRBJ1-1; D gene: NA; CDR3 protein: CSVESRGWNTEAFF
V gene: TRBV29-1; J gene: TRBJ1-2; D gene: TRBD1; CDR3 protein: CSVEGTRQGGSYGYTF
V gene: TRBV4-3; J gene: TRBJ1-5; D gene: NA; CDR3 protein: CASSQDRAANQPQHF
V gene: TRBV29-1; J gene: TRBJ1-2; D gene: TRBD1; CDR3 protein: CSVDQGGAGGYTF
V gene: TRBV15; J gene: TRBJ2-7; D gene: NA; CDR3 protein: CATGGSLSYEQYF
V gene: TRBV29-1; J gene: TRBJ2-7; D gene: NA; CDR3 protein: CSVDQGPYEQYF
V gene: TRBV28; J gene: TRBJ2-1; D gene: TRBD2; CDR3 protein: CASSFLAGGLRSQFF
V gene: TRBV29-1; J gene: TRBJ2-7; D gene: NA; CDR3 protein: CSVESTGAYEQYF
V gene: TRBV5-6; J gene: TRBJ2-7; D gene: NA; CDR3 protein: CASTHRPRPTRDYEQYF
V gene: TRBV7-2; J gene: TRBJ2-1; D gene: NA; CDR3 protein: CASSLNPWEQFF
V gene: TRBV15; J gene: TRBJ2-6; D gene: NA; CDR3 protein: CATSTGGSGANVLTF
V gene: TRBV7-9; J gene: TRBJ2-7; D gene: NA; CDR3 protein: CASSLARSYEQYF